These 20 T cell receptor beta chains originate from one sample sequenced in a study of T cell repertoires in cytomegalovirus infection. In TCRdb, the reads were re-called with MiXCR into one record per CDR3 protein. The data hold about 740,000 distinct CDR3 sequences, with 35% observed a single time. The source material was PBMCs. These TCRs come from a human donor in good health (CMV status not recorded). Some clones in this sample may be carry-over from other donors' samples.

This clonotype has just a few counts. V gene TRBV28 combines with J gene TRBJ2-2; 7 bases are a match to TRBD1. The CDR3 is 17 amino acids. With 0 bases clipped from V and 7 bases from J, the junction kept 11 bases outside the gene matches. CDR1 and CDR2 from the germline V gene are MDHEN and SYDVKM. The CDR3 loop is CASSLWSNRGGIGELFF. DNA of the CDR3: TGTGCCAGCAGTTTATGGAGCAACAGGGGTGGTATCGGGGAGCTGTTTTTT.

Concerning this clonotype itself: This may arise from a read error, as a much more abundant clone is one base away. The conserved final phenylalanine or tryptophan is absent from the CDR3, which likely points to a read error. The CDR3 coding sequence is TGTGCCAGCAGCCCAGGGGATATGCACAATGAGCAGTTCTTG. Translation: CASSPGDMHNEQFL. The rearrangement joins TRBV4-2 to TRBJ2-1; D is possibly TRBD1 (6 bases). The germline CDR1 and CDR2 sequences are LGHNA and YNFKEQ. Trimming left V 4 bases short and J 5 bases short, with 12 bases between. The CDR3 has 14 residues.

The chain links TRBV9 to TRBJ1-4; perhaps TRBD1 as D (6 bases). The germline gives CDR1 SGDLS, CDR2 YYNGEE. This CDR3 contains 16 residues. Trimming removed 4 bases at V and 5 bases at J, with 18 bases between. DNA of the CDR3: TGTGCCAGCAGCCCACGGCCCGGACAGAGAAATGAAAAACTGTTTTTT. This translates into CASSPRPGQRNEKLFF.

The V gene is TRBV24-1, the J gene TRBJ1-2, with no clear D. The germline CDR1 and CDR2 sequences are KGHDR and SFDVKD. This CDR3 region has 16 residues. Trimming took 3 bases from V and 0 from J, leaving 13 bases between them. The DNA for the CDR3 is TGTGCCACCAGTGATCCGGCTACCACAACTAACTATGGCTACACCTTC. Its protein is CATSDPATTTNYGYTF.

The chain links TRBV28 to TRBJ2-1; 9 bases map to TRBD2. Germline V gene data show CDR1 as MDHEN and CDR2 as SYDVKM. J lost 5 bases, V lost 6 bases, and 11 bases had no gene match. This CDR3 spans 16 amino acids. CDR3 sequence: CASSPAGSGGNNEQFF. The CDR3 DNA reads TGTGCCAGCAGCCCGGCCGGTAGCGGGGGTAACAATGAGCAGTTCTTC.

This clonotype was counted only a few times. This rearrangement joins TRBV5-1 to TRBJ2-2, with TRBD2 matching 10 bases. The CDR3 is made up of 15 amino acids. CDR1 and CDR2 from the germline V gene are SGHRS and YFSETQ. Losses at the gene ends were 4 bases for V and 6 bases for J; bases not matched to a gene: 6. Written as DNA, the CDR3 is TGCGCCAGCAGCACCACCGGGACTAGCGCCGGGGAGCTGTTTTTT. Translated: CASSTTGTSAGELFF.

The CDR3 DNA sequence: TGTGCCTCCCAGGCGGCGGGAGACTCCTACGAGCAGTACTTC. Residues: CASQAAGDSYEQYF. This sequence joins TRBV2 and TRBJ2-7, with TRBD2 matching 7 bases. V was clipped by 11 bases and J by 0 bases; unmatched bases: 10. CDR3 length: 14 residues. CDR1 and CDR2 from the germline V gene are SNHLY and FYNNEI.

A few counts support this clonotype. V and J are TRBV19 and TRBJ1-3; no definite D call. The V and J ends lost 3 bases and 0 bases respectively, with 6 bases between them. Germline-derived CDR1 and CDR2 are LNHDA and SQIVND (reference sequence). This CDR3 contains 14 residues. In nucleotides, the CDR3 is TGTGCCAGTAGTATCACCTCCTCTGGAAACACCATATATTTT. Translation: CASSITSSGNTIYF.

This clonotype was seen at least ten times. This chain links TRBV11-2 with TRBJ2-3; the D call may be TRBD1 or TRBD2 (5 bases each). The V gene's germline CDR1 is SGHAT and CDR2 FQNNGV. V lost 1 base, J lost 4 bases, and 12 bases lay in between. This CDR3 region has 15 residues. In DNA, the CDR3 is TGTGCCAGCAGCTTAGTTGGGGGTTCGGCAGATACGCAGTATTTT. Residues: CASSLVGGSADTQYF.

This chain connects TRBV14 to TRBJ2-1; D may be TRBD1 or TRBD2 (5 bases each). Germline CDR1 and CDR2: SGHDN and FVKESK. Deletions cut 0 bases from V and 6 bases from J, with 21 bases between. The CDR3 sequence is 18 residues long. CDR3 DNA: TGTGCCAGCAGCCAAGATCACACGGGGCGGAGGCCAGGCAATGAGCAGTTCTTC. Amino acid sequence: CASSQDHTGRRPGNEQFF. Complete variable domain (other parts from reference TRBV14 and TRBJ2-1): EAGVTQFPSHSVIEKGQTVTLRCDPISGHDNLYWYRRVMGKEIKFLLHFVKESKQDESGMPNNRFLAERTGGTYSTLKVQPAELEDSGVYFCASSQDHTGRRPGNEQFFGPGTRLTVL.

DNA for the CDR3: TGCAGTGCTAGAGATAGTAAGGCTAGCGGGATAGTCTACAATGAGCAGTTCTTC. It yields the protein CSARDSKASGIVYNEQFF. The genes are TRBV20-1 and TRBJ2-1, with 9 bases fitting TRBD2. The length of the CDR3 is 18 residues. Trimming cost V 0 bases and J 3 bases; bases outside gene matches: 12. In germline, CDR1 is DFQATT, CDR2 SNEGSKA (reference sequence).

This clonotype was seen once. The chain couples TRBV4-1 to TRBJ1-3; D gene unclear. The length of the CDR3 is 17 residues. The V and J ends lost 1 base and 0 bases respectively, with 13 bases between them. Per the germline V gene, CDR1 is MGHRA and CDR2 is YSYEKL. The CDR3 spells CASSQGPLSASGNTIYF. The CDR3 bases are TGCGCCAGCAGCCAAGGCCCCTTGAGTGCCTCTGGAAACACCATATATTTT.

This clonotype was detected a few times. The chain uses TRBV12-3 or TRBV12-4 and TRBJ2-1; no clear D gene. This CDR3 spans 12 amino acids. The germline V and J ends were trimmed by 6 bases and 7 bases, with 10 bases remaining between them. The CDR3 region has the DNA TGTGCCAGCAGCACGCGGCCAAATGAGCAGTTCTTC. It specifies CASSTRPNEQFF.

This clonotype has a handful of counts. V and J are TRBV10-3 and TRBJ2-3, with 8 bases identical to TRBD1. CDR3 length: 18 amino acids. The trim removed 2 bases at V and 5 bases at J, leaving 15 bases unmatched. Germline assignment: CDR1 ENHRY and CDR2 SYGVKD. The CDR3 protein is CAISEALFGQGAVDTQYF. CDR3 DNA: TGTGCCATCAGTGAGGCCTTGTTTGGTCAGGGGGCCGTAGATACGCAGTATTTT.

The genes are TRBV19 and TRBJ1-5; D gene uncertain. Trimming pared 3 bases from V and 4 bases from J, leaving 10 bases between. Per the germline V gene, CDR1 is LNHDA and CDR2 is SQIVND (reference sequence). The CDR3 covers 14 residues. The CDR3 DNA is TGTGCCAGTAGTATTAGCCGGGGAAATCAGCCCCAGCATTTT. The encoded protein is CASSISRGNQPQHF.

The chain joins TRBV7-9 to TRBJ1-5; the D is unclear. The V end lost 2 bases, the J end lost 6 bases, and 11 bases lay between the germline ends. The germline CDR1 and CDR2 sequences are SEHNR and FQNEAQ (reference sequence). This CDR3 comprises 14 residues. The CDR3 DNA is TGTGCCAGCAGCTTAATTGGTCCAGGTCAGCCCCAGCATTTT. It translates to CASSLIGPGQPQHF.

This clonotype was found a few times. The chain uses TRBV27 and TRBJ2-5; 7 bases map to TRBD1. V shed 7 bases, J shed 2 bases, and the junction held 7 bases outside the gene matches. From germline, CDR1 is MNHEY and CDR2 SMNVEV (reference sequence). The CDR3 totals 14 residues. CDR3 sequence reads: CASTERTGQETQYF. CDR3 coding DNA: TGTGCCAGCACCGAACGGACAGGTCAAGAGACCCAGTACTTC.

This clonotype was counted only a few times. J is TRBJ2-6 and V is TRBV29-1, with TRBD1 as a possible D gene (6 bases). The CDR3 has 13 residues. Germline V gives CDR1 SQVTM, CDR2 ANQGSEA. The V end lost 4 bases, the J end lost 2 bases, and 6 bases lay between the germline ends. Written as DNA, the CDR3 is TGCAGCGTTGGGGACACTGGGGCCAACGTCCTGACTTTC. Translation: CSVGDTGANVLTF.

This clonotype turned up a few times. The chain has TRBV27 and TRBJ2-7, with a tentative D call TRBD1 (6 bases). Trimming left V 8 bases short and J 5 bases short, with 16 bases between. The length of the CDR3 is 13 residues. Germline V lookup: CDR1 MNHEY, CDR2 SMNVEV (reference sequence). This CDR3 reads CASGRTQGNEQYF. Here the CDR3 DNA reads TGTGCCAGCGGTCGGACTCAGGGGAACGAGCAGTACTTC.

This sequence joins TRBV5-1 and TRBJ1-6, with 7 bases aligning to TRBD1. The length of the CDR3 is 15 residues. Germline lookup yields CDR1 SGHRS and CDR2 YFSETQ. Unmatched junction bases numbered 5, after V lost 1 base and J lost 7 bases. The CDR3 DNA sequence: TGCGCCAGCAGCTTGCAAGGGGGCTTGAATTCACCCCTCCACTTT. This codes for CASSLQGGLNSPLHF.